The 14 T cell receptor beta chains below were found in one sample sequenced in a study of CXCR3-negative and CXCR3-positive naive CD8 T cells. The libraries of TRB cDNA were constructed through 5' RACE using UMI labels. TCRdb re-called the 5' RACE reads and shows each CDR3 protein once, DNA omitted. The sample yields fewer than 90,000 distinct CDR3 sequences, of which the top ten take up more than 1.5%. Sequencing input: naive CXCR3- CD8+ T cells from blood. Subset here: CD45RO-CCR7+CD27+CD95- naive CD8+ T cells lacking CXCR3 (TNR3-). These receptors were taken from a human donor in good health. Some clones in this sample may be carry-over from other donors' samples.

The V and J genes are TRBV4-1 and TRBJ2-7. This CDR3 region has 15 residues. Germline CDR1 is MGHRA and CDR2 is YSYEKL. CDR3: CASSQDITGAYEQYF.

V usage is TRBV11-2 and J usage is TRBJ2-2; the D gene TCRdb calls, TRBD2, cannot be checked with no DNA. This CDR3 region has 17 residues. From germline, CDR1 is SGHAT and CDR2 FQNNGV. CDR3 amino acids: CASSDELAHLPSGELFF.

The chain combines TRBV7-8 with TRBJ1-5; TCRdb gives TRBD1 as the D gene, but with no DNA this cannot be confirmed. The CDR3 is made up of 19 amino acids. Per the germline V gene, CDR1 is SGHVS and CDR2 is FQNEAQ. The CDR3 protein is CASSSAPGQGESSNQPQHF.

The CDR3 sequence: CSIPGDRSSGNTIYF. J is TRBJ1-3 and V is TRBV29-1; TCRdb lists TRBD1, though no DNA is available to test this call. CDR1 is SQVTM, CDR2 ANQGSEA, per germline. The CDR3 runs 15 residues.

This chain uses TRBV5-1 with TRBJ2-1; the D call of TRBD2 rests on TCRdb alone, since no DNA is present to check it. Germline CDR1 reads SGHRS; CDR2 reads YFSETQ. The CDR3 is made up of 18 amino acids. CDR3 amino acids: CASSFGLAGGQGYNEQFF.

The CDR3 here is CASSLSGRGNYEQYF. This chain uses TRBV6-5 with TRBJ2-7; checking the TCRdb D call of TRBD2 is not possible without DNA. This CDR3 spans 15 amino acids. Germline values: CDR1 MNHEY, CDR2 SVGAGI.

This chain connects TRBV7-6 to TRBJ2-1; TCRdb's D call of TRBD1 is untestable without DNA. Germline assignment: CDR1 SGHVS and CDR2 FNYEAQ. The CDR3 is 16 residues long. CDR3 sequence: CASSARSRTANNEQFF.

This sequence joins TRBV15 and TRBJ2-1; TCRdb indicates TRBD1, and absent DNA this call remains unverified. Germline lookup yields CDR1 LNHNV and CDR2 YYDKDF (reference sequence). The CDR3 has 15 amino acids. CDR3 loop: CATSSDFRPANEQFF.

The chain carries TRBV29-1 and TRBJ2-1; TCRdb designates TRBD1, a call that cannot be tested without DNA. Germline V lookup: CDR1 SQVTM, CDR2 ANQGSEA. There are 13 residues in the CDR3. This CDR3 is CSVRGHPRNEQFF.

This rearrangement joins TRBV5-4 to TRBJ2-7; TCRdb's D call of TRBD1 is untestable without DNA. From germline, CDR1 is SGHNT and CDR2 YYREEE (reference sequence). The CDR3 contains 14 residues. The CDR3 reads CASSPGTATYEQYF.

J is TRBJ2-1 and V is TRBV29-1; the TCRdb D gene call, TRBD2, has no DNA to confirm it. The germline CDR1 and CDR2 sequences are SQVTM and ANQGSEA. CDR3 length equals 12 residues. The CDR3 spells CSVNRAYNEQFF.

The rearrangement joins TRBV11-2 to TRBJ2-5; TCRdb's D gene call, TRBD2, goes unchecked for lack of DNA. The germline CDR1 and CDR2 sequences are SGHAT and FQNNGV. CDR3 length: 18 residues. This chain's CDR3 is CASSEGLAGEGYQETQYF.

The gene calls are TRBV18 and TRBJ2-7; TCRdb's D call, TRBD2, is unchecked because there is no DNA. Germline V lookup: CDR1 KGHSH, CDR2 LQKENI. This CDR3 spans 14 amino acids. This chain's CDR3 is CASSTGLAGYEQYF.

The chain couples TRBV3-1 to TRBJ2-2. CDR1 and CDR2 (germline): LGHDT, YNNKEL (reference sequence). The CDR3 is 15 residues long. This CDR3 is CASSQDASNTGELFF. Complete variable domain (other parts from reference TRBV3-1 and TRBJ2-2): DTAVSQTPKYLVTQMGNDKSIKCEQNLGHDTMYWYKQDSKKFLKIMFSYNNKELIINETVPNRFSPKSPDKAHLNLHINSLELGDSAVYFCASSQDASNTGELFFGEGSRLTVL.